This T cell receptor (beta chain) was captured in a study of OX40 agonist ivuxolimab in advanced cancers. With regard to the full study: Ivuxolimab, which targeted the costimulatory receptor OX40 (CD134), was an agonistic, fully human IgG2 monoclonal antibody. The monotherapy dose-escalation portion (N of about 50 patients) of the phase I ivuxolimab trial is reported in the paper. Patients were allowed to have had prior anti-PD-1, anti-PD-L1 or anti-CTLA-4 therapy, and approximately 37% of the dose-escalation patients had been treated with checkpoint inhibitors. Partial responses were achieved by three dose-escalation patients, of whom one had hepatocellular carcinoma and two had cutaneous melanoma. Peripheral TCRbeta sequencing was intended to test whether TCR sequence diversity was altered and clonal T-cell expansion was caused by ivuxolimab. Of the approximately 50 patients in dose escalation, about 19 had hepatocellular carcinoma, some 15 had melanoma, 9 had renal cell carcinoma and 9 had head and neck cancer. Intravenous ivuxolimab was administered to patients every 2 weeks at six dose levels: 0.01, 0.1, 0.3, 1.5, 3 and 10 mg/kg. A male proportion of about 79% and a mean age of about 60 years, ranging from about 23 to 79, were recorded for the dose-escalation cohort.

The investigation overall reported the following: In partial responders in the 0.1-3.0 mg/kg groups, normalized peripheral clonal expansion was found to be among the lowest, especially among CD8+ T cells. Low levels of normalized T-cell clonal expansion were also shown by some nonresponding patients. After ivuxolimab, expanded clones were on average more numerous among CD8+ T cells than among CD4+ T cells. Clonal expansion of both CD4+ and CD8+ blood T cells was observed from baseline to week 6 at doses 0.1 to 3.0 mg/kg. The antigen specificity of the peripheral T cells that underwent clonal expansion was not determined.

About this clone itself: Its antigen target is currently unknown. Base qualities are not recorded, but no much larger clone differs from it by a single base.

For sequencing of the TCRbeta CDR3 region, genomic DNA was extracted from the sorted cells. The immunoSEQ Assay was used for sequencing of TCRbeta CDR3 regions. TCRdb's version of the immuneACCESS table is confined to in-frame rearrangements and falls short of the full clone set. An unresolved V gene accounts for under half of the shortfall where checked; the remainder is of unknown origin. The sample table contains 46,000 or so clones; only one count was recorded for 77% of them. About 2.7% of the sample is in the top ten clones. The trial excluded patients who had a history of autoimmune disease or were on systemic immunosuppression. In every dose cohort, peripheral blood was drawn for TCR sequencing at baseline, cycle 4 day 1, and cycle 7 day 1. The samples were taken from a phase I, first-in-human, multicenter, open-label dose-escalation trial of ivuxolimab. Adults with locally advanced or metastatic melanoma, renal cell, hepatocellular, or head and neck squamous cell carcinoma were enrolled in the trial. Before TCR sequencing, CD4+ T cells and CD8+ T cells from peripheral blood were sorted into separate populations.

The material sequenced was CD4+ or CD8+ T cells sorted from blood, taken in a trial of the OX40 agonist ivuxolimab. This receptor was identified in an adult with an advanced solid tumor such as melanoma, head and neck, liver or kidney cancer.

The nucleotide sequence is given as TGTGCCAGCAGTCTGGACAGGGGAAGGACTGAAGCTTTCTTT. Its protein reads: CASSLDRGRTEAFF. The V and J segments used are TRBV2 and TRBJ1-1, and 9 bases in between align with TRBD1. CDR1 SNHLY and CDR2 FYNNEI were looked up in the germline V gene. The CDR3, cysteine through phenylalanine, is 14 amino acids long. Only CDR3 DNA is held: 42 bases, read in frame from base 1. V loses 5 bases at its end and J loses 5 bases; junction bases beyond the gene matches: 6.